This T cell receptor beta chain was observed in a study of a mutant IDH1 vaccine in newly diagnosed glioma. Study summary: Of treated patients, roughly 62% were men and roughly 38% women, averaging about 40 years.

Notes on the study in general: Pseudoprogression looked unconnected to shifts in top peripheral T cell clonotypes.

Indicated time point: week 5, during vaccination. Vaccination comprised doses that each held 300 ug of mutant IDH1 20-mer peptide, plus topical imiquimod. Donors harbored newly found WHO grade 3 or 4 IDH1-mutant, ATRX-lost astrocytomas. The V end was cut by 5 bases, the J end by 14 bases, with 18 bases between. Looked up from germline, CDR1 is MNHEY and CDR2 is SMNVEV (reference sequence). The CDR3 has 12 amino acids. A word on this clone: The antigen is unknown.

The data were produced by immunoSEQ multiplex PCR, yet TCRdb's version contains in-frame clones alone and is incomplete. The table lists tens of thousands of clones, 80% to 90% of them singletons. This specimen consisted of PBMCs, obtained from a glioma patient whose treatment included an IDH1 peptide vaccine. The rearrangement links TRBV27 to TRBJ2-5; perhaps TRBD1 as D (6 bases). The clonotype originates from a woman aged 40 to 50 with glioma. The CDR3 loop reads CASSPIGGLPYF. The CDR3 nucleotides are TGTGCCAGCAGTCCGATTGGGGGCCTACCCTACTTC.